Presented here are 20 T cell receptor beta chains from one specimen sequenced in a study of blood T cell repertoires in COVID-19. The protocol was immunoSEQ multiplex PCR, while the TCRdb copy is restricted to in-frame clones and leaves out a portion. The sample carries over 200,000 clones, 80% to 90% recorded once. The sequenced sample was peripheral blood. Every receptor here comes from a woman in her forties or fifties with acute or convalescent COVID-19.

V and J are TRBV29-1 and TRBJ2-7, with TRBD2 identical over 8 bases. The germline V gene encodes CDR1 SQVTM and CDR2 ANQGSEA. This CDR3 spans 13 amino acids. The V gene end was trimmed by 4 bases and the J gene end by 4 bases; junction bases not matched to a gene: 6. The CDR3 DNA reads TGCAGCGTTGTCGGCGGGAGGCTTTACGAGCAGTACTTC. This sequence encodes CSVVGGRLYEQYF.

This clone was seen a few times. The CDR3 sequence is CASSLQNEKLFF. Here the CDR3 DNA reads TGTGCCAGCAGCTTACAGAATGAAAAACTGTTTTTT. This sequence joins TRBV7-2 and TRBJ1-4; D not certain. Germline lookup yields CDR1 SGHTA and CDR2 FQGNSA. Trimming cost V 2 bases and J 5 bases, with 3 bases left between them. The CDR3 sequence is 12 residues long.

This clone has a count of ten or more. This chain links TRBV5-1 with TRBJ1-1; 7 bases match TRBD1. V lost 2 bases to trimming and J lost 5 bases; unmatched junction nucleotides: 18. CDR3 size: 18 residues. Germline V lookup: CDR1 SGHRS, CDR2 YFSETQ. CDR3 DNA: TGCGCCAGCAGCTTTCATACGGCCTCTAGGGGGCGCGGGACTGAAGCTTTCTTT. This translates into CASSFHTASRGRGTEAFF.

This chain connects TRBV28 to TRBJ1-4; D call uncertain. CDR3 size: 14 residues. Germline assignment: CDR1 MDHEN and CDR2 SYDVKM. V gave up 3 bases and J gave up 8 bases, with 13 bases separating them. Here the CDR3 reads CASSFAGIGEKLFF. CDR3 nucleotide sequence: TGTGCCAGCAGTTTTGCGGGAATAGGGGAAAAACTGTTTTTT.

Here the CDR3 reads CASSPRLWGRAFDEQYF. In DNA form, the CDR3 reads TGTGCCAGCAGCCCCCGATTGTGGGGGAGGGCCTTCGACGAGCAGTACTTC. V usage is TRBV7-2 and J usage is TRBJ2-7; 7 nucleotides agree with TRBD2. CDR3 size: 17 residues. J lost 5 bases, V lost 5 bases, and 18 bases had no gene match. CDR1 SGHTA and CDR2 FQGNSA come from the germline V gene.

The chain joins TRBV10-3 to TRBJ2-6, with TRBD2 identical over 8 bases. Per the germline V gene, CDR1 is ENHRY and CDR2 is SYGVKD. The CDR3 contains 20 residues. The J segment lost 1 base and the V segment lost 3 bases, leaving 14 bases of the junction unmatched. The CDR3 reads CAISDPDLLAAPSGANVLTF. The CDR3 DNA is TGTGCCATCAGTGACCCGGACCTACTAGCGGCCCCATCTGGGGCCAACGTCCTGACTTTC.

The chain joins TRBV10-3 to TRBJ2-2, with a weak D call TRBD2 (5 bases). CDR1 is ENHRY, CDR2 SYGVKD, per germline. Trimming shortened V by 2 bases and J by 1 base, and 8 bases separated the two germline ends. The CDR3 loop spans 15 amino acids. The CDR3 sequence is CAISEGGLNTGELFF. CDR3 coding DNA: TGTGCCATCAGTGAGGGCGGGCTGAACACCGGGGAGCTGTTTTTT.

The V and J genes are TRBV19 and TRBJ2-2; D gene unclear. This CDR3 is 16 amino acids long. Trimming took 6 bases from V and 0 from J, leaving 14 bases between them. Germline CDR1 is LNHDA and CDR2 is SQIVND (reference sequence). The CDR3 here is CASSSRKSSNTGELFF. CDR3 nucleotides: TGTGCCAGTAGCTCGAGGAAGTCCTCGAACACCGGGGAGCTGTTTTTT.

The chain couples TRBV18 to TRBJ2-7; tentative D call: TRBD2 (6 bases). Germline loops: CDR1 KGHSH, CDR2 LQKENI. Trimming left V 2 bases short and J 4 bases short, with 9 bases between. CDR3 length: 13 amino acids. As DNA, the CDR3 is TGTGCCAGCTCACCAGCAGGGAGGTACGAGCAGTACTTC. Translated: CASSPAGRYEQYF. Together with reference TRBV18 and TRBJ2-7, the CDR3 gives the full variable domain: NAGVMQNPRHLVRRRGQEARLRCSPMKGHSHVYWYRQLPEEGLKFMVYLQKENIIDESGMPKERFSAEFPKEGPSILRIQQVVRGDSAAYFCASSPAGRYEQYFGPGTRLTVT.

This clone was seen a few times. The J gene is TRBJ1-1, the V gene TRBV10-3, with TRBD1 as a possible D gene (6 bases). The length of the CDR3 is 15 residues. Trimming shortened V by 0 bases and J by 7 bases, and 15 bases separated the two germline ends. Germline CDR1 and CDR2: ENHRY and SYGVKD. This CDR3 is CAISESGGDKGEAFF. DNA for the CDR3: TGTGCCATCAGTGAGTCAGGGGGGGATAAGGGTGAAGCTTTCTTT.

This chain uses TRBV5-1 with TRBJ2-7; D is ambiguous. Germline-derived CDR1 and CDR2 are SGHRS and YFSETQ. The ends were cut back, 4 bases at V and 6 bases at J, with 14 bases in the middle. The CDR3 extends over 13 amino acids. The CDR3, as DNA: TGCGCCAGCAGCCCCGGTCGTTCCGGCGAGCAGTACTTC. This translates into CASSPGRSGEQYF.

The chain uses TRBV7-8 and TRBJ2-5; 9 nucleotides agree with TRBD2. V lost 5 bases and J lost 2; bases outside the gene matches: 9. The CDR3 has 16 residues. The germline gives CDR1 SGHVS, CDR2 FQNEAQ. CDR3 in DNA: TGTGCCAGCAGCCCCCGGACTAGCGTCCCACAAGAGACCCAGTACTTC. This encodes CASSPRTSVPQETQYF.

CDR3 residues: CASSVQGEVYEQYF. Here the CDR3 DNA reads TGCGCCAGCAGCGTACAGGGGGAAGTCTACGAGCAGTACTTC. The rearrangement links TRBV5-1 to TRBJ2-7, with 8 bases fitting TRBD1. Per the germline V gene, CDR1 is SGHRS and CDR2 is YFSETQ. The J segment lost 3 bases and the V segment lost 4 bases, leaving 6 bases of the junction unmatched. CDR3 size: 14 residues.

The J gene is TRBJ2-1, the V gene TRBV11-1, with D tentatively TRBD2 (5 bases). CDR3 length: 14 amino acids. Germline-derived CDR1 and CDR2 are SGHAT and FQDESV (reference sequence). The CDR3, as DNA: TGTGCAGCTAGGTCGAAGGGAGCCTCCAATGAGCAGTTCTTC. As protein: CAARSKGASNEQFF. The entire variable domain, with the rest obtained from reference TRBV11-1 and TRBJ2-1, is as follows: EAEVAQSPRYKITEKSQAVAFWCDPISGHATLYWYRQILGQGPELLVQFQDESVVDDSQLPKDRFSAERLKGVDSTLKIQPAELGDSAMYLCAARSKGASNEQFFGPGTRLTVL.

This rearrangement joins TRBV5-1 to TRBJ1-4, with D perhaps TRBD1 (5 bases). Trimming removed 3 bases at V and 6 bases at J, with 18 bases between. The CDR3 loop spans 16 amino acids. Germline V CDR1 and CDR2: SGHRS, YFSETQ. As DNA, the CDR3 is TGCGCCAGCAGCTCGGGGGACGGCCTGGGGGATGAAAAACTGTTTTTT. Translated: CASSSGDGLGDEKLFF.

This clone was counted only a few times. The V and J genes are TRBV19 and TRBJ2-5, with 13 bases fitting TRBD2. This CDR3 has 14 amino acids. V trimming: 7 bases; J trimming: 7 bases; junction bases outside the gene matches: 6. Germline-derived CDR1 and CDR2 are LNHDA and SQIVND (reference sequence). The CDR3 sequence is CASTGLAGEGTQYF. The DNA of the CDR3 is TGTGCCAGTACTGGACTAGCGGGGGAGGGGACCCAGTACTTC.

The chain links TRBV6-6 to TRBJ2-5, with a possible D match to TRBD2 (6 bases). V was clipped by 4 bases and J by 5 bases, with 8 bases between them. Germline V gene sequence: CDR1 MNHNY, CDR2 SVGAGI (reference sequence). The CDR3 runs 12 residues. Written as DNA, the CDR3 is TGTGCCAGCAGTTTTCTAGCGGAGACCCAGTACTTC. Translated, it gives CASSFLAETQYF.

The rearrangement uses TRBV5-4 and TRBJ2-3; D is uncertain. The V end lost 5 bases, the J end lost 0 bases, and 13 bases lay between the germline ends. The CDR3 totals 15 residues. Germline V lookup: CDR1 SGHNT, CDR2 YYREEE (reference sequence). The CDR3 is CASRRTTVSTDTQYF. The CDR3 DNA reads TGTGCCAGCAGACGTACAACAGTTAGCACAGATACGCAGTATTTT. Combining the CDR3 with reference TRBV5-4 and TRBJ2-3 gives the whole variable domain ETGVTQSPTHLIKTRGQQVTLRCSSQSGHNTVSWYQQALGQGPQFIFQYYREEENGRGNFPPRFSGLQFPNYSSELNVNALELDDSALYLCASRRTTVSTDTQYFGPGTRLTVL.

CDR3 protein: CASSLDPRGGEQFF. For the CDR3, the DNA is TGTGCCAGCAGCTTAGATCCCCGGGGTGGGGAGCAGTTCTTC. V gene TRBV11-3 combines with J gene TRBJ2-1, with a weak D call TRBD2 (5 bases). With 0 bases removed from V and 10 bases from J, the gap between germline ends came to 13 bases. The CDR3 is 14 amino acids. Per the germline V gene, CDR1 is SGHNT and CDR2 is YENEEA.

The chain joins TRBV27 to TRBJ1-1; 8 nucleotides line up with TRBD1. The CDR3 consists of 13 residues. From germline, CDR1 is MNHEY and CDR2 SMNVEV (reference sequence). V lost 6 bases, J lost 5 bases, and 5 bases stayed unmatched. The CDR3 loop reads CASSWTGLTEAFF. DNA for the CDR3: TGTGCCAGCAGCTGGACAGGGCTGACTGAAGCTTTCTTT.